This T cell receptor (beta chain) was documented in a study of blood T cell repertoires in COVID-19. Participant age was roughly 18 to 90 years, and participants resided in approximately 25 US areas. The CDR3 consists of 18 residues. Deletions cut 3 bases from V and 2 bases from J, with 23 bases between. Germline V gene sequence: CDR1 SGHNT, CDR2 YYREEE (reference sequence). Some clones are missing from TCRdb's copy, which holds only in-frame ones; the method was immunoSEQ multiplex PCR. The sample lists about 220,000 clones; approximately 90% were seen once. The sample was PBMCs or T cells enriched from blood (not recorded which). The TCR was taken from a woman aged 40 to 55 with acute COVID-19. The chain is built from TRBV5-4 and TRBJ1-1; D might be TRBD1 (5 bases). CDR3 nucleotide sequence: TGTGCCAGCAGCTCGCCTCTGGGGGGGAAGGTTGGTAACACTGAAGCTTTCTTT. Translation: CASSSPLGGKVGNTEAFF.